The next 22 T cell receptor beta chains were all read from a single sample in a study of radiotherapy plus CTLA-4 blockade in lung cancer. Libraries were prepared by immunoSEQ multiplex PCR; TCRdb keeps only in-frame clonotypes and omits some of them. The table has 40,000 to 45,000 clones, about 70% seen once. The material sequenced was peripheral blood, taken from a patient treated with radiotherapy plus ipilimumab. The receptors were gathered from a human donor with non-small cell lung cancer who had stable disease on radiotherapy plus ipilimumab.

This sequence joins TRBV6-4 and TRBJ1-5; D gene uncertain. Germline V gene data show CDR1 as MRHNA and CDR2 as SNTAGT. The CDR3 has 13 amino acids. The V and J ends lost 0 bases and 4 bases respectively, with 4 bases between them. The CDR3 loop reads CASSDSSNQPQHF. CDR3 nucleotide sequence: TGTGCCAGCAGTGACTCCAGTAATCAGCCCCAGCATTTT.

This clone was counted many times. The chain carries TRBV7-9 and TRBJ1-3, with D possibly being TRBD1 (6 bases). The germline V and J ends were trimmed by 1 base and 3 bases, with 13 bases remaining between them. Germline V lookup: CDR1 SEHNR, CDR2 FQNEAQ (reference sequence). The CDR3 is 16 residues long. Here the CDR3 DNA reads TGTGCCAGCAGCTTAGGATTGACAGGAAATGGAAACACCATATATTTT. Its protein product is CASSLGLTGNGNTIYF.

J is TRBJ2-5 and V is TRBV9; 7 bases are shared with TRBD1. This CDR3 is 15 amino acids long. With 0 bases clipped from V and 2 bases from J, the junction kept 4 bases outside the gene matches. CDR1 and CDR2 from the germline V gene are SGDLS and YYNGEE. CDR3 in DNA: TGTGCCAGCAGCGTAGGGAACAGGGGACAAGAGACCCAGTACTTC. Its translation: CASSVGNRGQETQYF.

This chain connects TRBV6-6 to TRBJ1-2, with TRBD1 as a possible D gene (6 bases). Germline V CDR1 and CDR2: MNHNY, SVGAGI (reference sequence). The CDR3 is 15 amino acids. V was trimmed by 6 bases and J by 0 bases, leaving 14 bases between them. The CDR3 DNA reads TGTGCCAGCAGGGTAGGGGGTCCCCCTAACTATGGCTACACCTTC. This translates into CASRVGGPPNYGYTF.

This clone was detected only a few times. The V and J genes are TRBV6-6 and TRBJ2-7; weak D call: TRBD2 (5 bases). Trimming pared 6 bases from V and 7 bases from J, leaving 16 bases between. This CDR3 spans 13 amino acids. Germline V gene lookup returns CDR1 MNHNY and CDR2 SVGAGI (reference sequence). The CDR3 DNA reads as TGTGCCAGCAGCAACCGAGGGTATGGGGAGCAGTACTTC. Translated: CASSNRGYGEQYF.

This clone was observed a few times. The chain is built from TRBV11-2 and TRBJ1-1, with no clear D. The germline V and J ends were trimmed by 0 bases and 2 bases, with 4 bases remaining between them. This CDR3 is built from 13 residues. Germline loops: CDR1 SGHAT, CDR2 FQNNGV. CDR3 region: CASSLDINTEAFF. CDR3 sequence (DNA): TGTGCCAGCAGCTTAGATATCAACACTGAAGCTTTCTTT.

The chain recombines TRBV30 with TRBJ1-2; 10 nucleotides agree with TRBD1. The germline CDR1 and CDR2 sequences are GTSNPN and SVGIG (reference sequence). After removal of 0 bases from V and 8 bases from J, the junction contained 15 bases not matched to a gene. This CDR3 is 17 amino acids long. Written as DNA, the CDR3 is TGTGCCTGGAGTGTGGGACAGGGGACGAGACCCCCCAGCGGCTACACCTTC. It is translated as CAWSVGQGTRPPSGYTF.

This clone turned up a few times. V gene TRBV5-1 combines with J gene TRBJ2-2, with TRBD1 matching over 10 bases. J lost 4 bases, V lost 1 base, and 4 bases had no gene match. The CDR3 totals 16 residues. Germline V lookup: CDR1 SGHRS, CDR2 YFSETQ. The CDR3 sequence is CASSLTGQGITGELFF. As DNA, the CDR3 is TGCGCCAGCAGCTTGACGGGACAGGGGATCACCGGGGAGCTGTTTTTT.

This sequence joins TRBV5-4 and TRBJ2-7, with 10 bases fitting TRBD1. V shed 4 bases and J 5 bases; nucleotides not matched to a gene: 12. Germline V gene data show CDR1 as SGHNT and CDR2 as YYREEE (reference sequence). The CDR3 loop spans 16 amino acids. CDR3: CASSLRQGALVDEQYF. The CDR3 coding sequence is TGTGCCAGCAGCCTCCGACAGGGGGCTCTCGTCGACGAGCAGTACTTC.

DNA for the CDR3: TGTGCCAGCACCGCCTCGGGGGGCGGGGGTTACATTCAGTACTTC. Translating it yields CASTASGGGGYIQYF. The chain carries TRBV5-4 and TRBJ2-4, with D perhaps TRBD2 (7 bases). This CDR3 has 15 residues. V dropped 6 bases and J dropped 8 bases, with 21 bases sitting between them. Per the germline V gene, CDR1 is SGHNT and CDR2 is YYREEE (reference sequence).

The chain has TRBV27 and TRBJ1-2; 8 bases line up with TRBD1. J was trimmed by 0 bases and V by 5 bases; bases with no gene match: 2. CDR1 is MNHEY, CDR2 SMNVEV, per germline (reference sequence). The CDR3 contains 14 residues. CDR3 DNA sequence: TGTGCCAGCAGTATACAGGGGGCTAACTATGGCTACACCTTC. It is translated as CASSIQGANYGYTF.

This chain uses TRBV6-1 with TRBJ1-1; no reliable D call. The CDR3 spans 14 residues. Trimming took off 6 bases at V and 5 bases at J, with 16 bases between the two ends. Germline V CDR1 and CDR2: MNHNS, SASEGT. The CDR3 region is CASSPKRVNTEAFF. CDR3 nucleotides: TGTGCCAGCAGCCCCAAACGGGTAAATACTGAAGCTTTCTTT.

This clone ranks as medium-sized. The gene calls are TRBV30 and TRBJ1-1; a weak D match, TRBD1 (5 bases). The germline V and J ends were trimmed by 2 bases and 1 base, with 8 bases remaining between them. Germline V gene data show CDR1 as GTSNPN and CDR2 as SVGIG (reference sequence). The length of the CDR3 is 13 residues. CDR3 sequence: CAWSTDRNTEAFF. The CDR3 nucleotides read TGTGCCTGGAGTACCGACAGGAACACTGAAGCTTTCTTT.

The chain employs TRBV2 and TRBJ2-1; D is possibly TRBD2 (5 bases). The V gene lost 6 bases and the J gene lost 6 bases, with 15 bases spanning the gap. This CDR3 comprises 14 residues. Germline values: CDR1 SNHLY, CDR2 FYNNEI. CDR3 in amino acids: CASRDGNSGNEQFF. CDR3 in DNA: TGTGCCAGCAGGGACGGGAACTCCGGCAATGAGCAGTTCTTC.

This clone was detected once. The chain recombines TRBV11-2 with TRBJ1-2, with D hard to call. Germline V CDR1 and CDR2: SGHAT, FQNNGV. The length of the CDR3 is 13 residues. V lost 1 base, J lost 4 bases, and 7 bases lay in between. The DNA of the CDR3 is TGTGCCAGCAGCTTAGGACGGGTCTATGGCTACACCTTC. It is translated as CASSLGRVYGYTF.

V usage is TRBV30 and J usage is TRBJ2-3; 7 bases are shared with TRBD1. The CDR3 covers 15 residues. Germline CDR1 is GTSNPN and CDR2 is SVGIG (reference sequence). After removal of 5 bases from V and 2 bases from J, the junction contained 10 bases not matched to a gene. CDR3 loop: CAWSIGGLDTDTQYF. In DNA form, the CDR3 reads TGTGCCTGGTCAATAGGGGGCTTGGACACAGATACGCAGTATTTT.

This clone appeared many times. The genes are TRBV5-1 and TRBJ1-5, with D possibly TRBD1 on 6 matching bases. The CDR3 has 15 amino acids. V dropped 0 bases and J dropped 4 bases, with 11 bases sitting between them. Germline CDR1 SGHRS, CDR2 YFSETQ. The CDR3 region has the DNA TGCGCCAGCAGCTTGGCCGGGGGGGCTAATCAGCCCCAGCATTTT. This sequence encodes CASSLAGGANQPQHF. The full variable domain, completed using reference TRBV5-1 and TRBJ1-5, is KAGVTQTPRYLIKTRGQQVTLSCSPISGHRSVSWYQQTPGQGLQFLFEYFSETQRNKGNFPGRFSGRQFSNSRSEMNVSTLELGDSALYLCASSLAGGANQPQHFGDGTRLSIL.

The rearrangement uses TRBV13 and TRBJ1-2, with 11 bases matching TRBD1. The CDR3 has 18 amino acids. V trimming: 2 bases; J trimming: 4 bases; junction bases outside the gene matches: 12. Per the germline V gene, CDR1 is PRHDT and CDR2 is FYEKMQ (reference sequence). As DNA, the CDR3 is TGTGCCAGCAGCTTATCCGGGACAGGGGGGGTCATAGGCTATGGCTACACCTTC. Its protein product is CASSLSGTGGVIGYGYTF.

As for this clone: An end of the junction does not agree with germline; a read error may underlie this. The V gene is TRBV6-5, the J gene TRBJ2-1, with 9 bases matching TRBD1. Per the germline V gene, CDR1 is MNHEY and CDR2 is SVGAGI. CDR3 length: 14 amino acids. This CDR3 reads CATRVGTGYNERFF. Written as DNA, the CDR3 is TGTGCCACCCGAGTAGGGACAGGGTACAATGAGCGGTTCTTC.

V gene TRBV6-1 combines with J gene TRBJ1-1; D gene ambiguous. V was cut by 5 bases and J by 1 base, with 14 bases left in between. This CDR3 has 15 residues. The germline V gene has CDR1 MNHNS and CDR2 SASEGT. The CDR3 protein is CASSLTTLSNTEAFF. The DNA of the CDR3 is TGTGCCAGCAGTCTGACGACTCTTTCGAACACTGAAGCTTTCTTT.

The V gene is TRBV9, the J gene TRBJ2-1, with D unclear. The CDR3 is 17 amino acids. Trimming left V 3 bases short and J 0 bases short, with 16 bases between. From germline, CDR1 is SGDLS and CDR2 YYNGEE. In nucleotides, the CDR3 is TGTGCCAGCAGCGCCTACCTAACAAGGAGCTCCTACAATGAGCAGTTCTTC. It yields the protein CASSAYLTRSSYNEQFF.

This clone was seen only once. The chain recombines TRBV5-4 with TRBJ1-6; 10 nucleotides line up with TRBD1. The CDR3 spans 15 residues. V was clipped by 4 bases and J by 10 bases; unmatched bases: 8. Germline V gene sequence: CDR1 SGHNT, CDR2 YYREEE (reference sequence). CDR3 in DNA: TGTGCCAGCAGCGGGGGGGACAGGGGTAAATCACCCCTCCACTTT. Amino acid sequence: CASSGGDRGKSPLHF.